The 30 T cell receptor beta chains given below trace back to one sample, sequenced in a study of early T cells in non-severe SARS-CoV-2 infection. From the 5' RACE reads, TCRdb called clonotypes with MiXCR, one entry per CDR3 protein. The sample holds tens of thousands of distinct CDR3 sequences, over 10% seen once. Sequenced here: whole blood, sampled at baseline. These receptors were obtained from an adult who was a healthcare worker with PCR-confirmed SARS-CoV-2 infection or an uninfected control (not recorded which).

This clonotype showed up just a few times. The CDR3, as DNA: TGTGCCAGCAGTCTACAGGGACAGTTAAGGATGAAGACCCAGTACTTC. This encodes CASSLQGQLRMKTQYF. The chain has TRBV28 and TRBJ2-5; 7 positions match TRBD1. The CDR3 is 16 residues long. Germline-derived CDR1 and CDR2 are MDHEN and SYDVKM. With V trimmed by 5 bases and J by 6 bases, 15 bases remained unmatched.

This clonotype was counted at least ten times. The rearrangement joins TRBV6-2 or TRBV6-3 to TRBJ2-1, with D tentatively TRBD1 (6 bases). CDR1 and CDR2 from the germline V gene are MNHEY and SVGEGT. V was shortened by 6 bases and J by 2 bases, with 14 bases between the two germline ends. The CDR3 is 15 amino acids. CDR3 nucleotides: TGTGCCAGCAGCTCTACAGGGATCACCTACAATGAGCAGTTCTTC. Its translation: CASSSTGITYNEQFF.

This clonotype was recorded a few times. The gene calls are TRBV4-1 and TRBJ1-4, with a tentative D call TRBD1 (6 bases). Trimming removed 1 base from V and 0 bases from J, with 15 bases in between. Germline CDR1 MGHRA, CDR2 YSYEKL. The CDR3 consists of 18 residues. The DNA of the CDR3 is TGCGCCAGCAGCCAAGGAACAGGCGGGGGCCCAACTAATGAAAAACTGTTTTTT. It encodes CASSQGTGGGPTNEKLFF.

This clonotype was found many times. This chain uses TRBV2 with TRBJ2-7, with TRBD1 matching 7 bases. The V gene end was trimmed by 6 bases and the J gene end by 1 base; junction bases not matched to a gene: 9. Germline loops: CDR1 SNHLY, CDR2 FYNNEI. The CDR3 loop spans 15 amino acids. The CDR3 spells CASRVDRQNSYEQYF. CDR3 nucleotide sequence: TGTGCCAGCAGGGTGGACAGGCAAAATTCCTACGAGCAGTACTTC.

This clonotype turned up a few times. This rearrangement joins TRBV28 to TRBJ2-7; D unresolved. Germline lookup yields CDR1 MDHEN and CDR2 SYDVKM. This CDR3 comprises 15 residues. V lost 4 bases and J lost 0, with 13 bases in between. In nucleotides, the CDR3 is TGTGCCAGCAGTTCCAGACGAGCTTTCTCCTACGAGCAGTACTTC. This codes for CASSSRRAFSYEQYF.

This clonotype turned up a few times. The chain joins TRBV13 to TRBJ2-2, with a weak D call TRBD2 (6 bases). The germline V gene has CDR1 PRHDT and CDR2 FYEKMQ (reference sequence). This CDR3 is built from 15 residues. V lost 3 bases and J lost 6, with 14 bases in between. CDR3 region: CASSFDGSGPGELFF. The DNA for the CDR3 is TGTGCCAGCAGCTTTGATGGGAGCGGGCCCGGGGAGCTGTTTTTT.

The chain links TRBV29-1 to TRBJ2-5; 7 bases map to TRBD1. The germline CDR1 and CDR2 sequences are SQVTM and ANQGSEA. This CDR3 has 14 amino acids. V gave up 5 bases and J gave up 3 bases; unmatched junction bases: 9. The CDR3 nucleotides are TGCAGCGTTCCCGAGCCCGACAGGGAAGAGACCCAGTACTTC. Its protein is CSVPEPDREETQYF.

This clonotype turned up a few times. The chain has TRBV4-3 and TRBJ1-4, with D unclear. This CDR3 is 15 amino acids long. Germline-derived CDR1 and CDR2 are LGHNA and YSLEER. V shed 0 bases and J shed 6 bases, with 11 bases lying between them. This CDR3 is CASSQDAGYDEKLFF. Written as DNA, the CDR3 is TGCGCCAGCAGCCAAGATGCGGGGTATGATGAAAAACTGTTTTTT.

The rearrangement uses TRBV6-2 or TRBV6-3 and TRBJ2-1; D could derive from TRBD1 or TRBD2 (5 bases each). This CDR3 has 14 residues. V dropped 6 bases and J dropped 6 bases, with 15 bases sitting between them. CDR1 is MNHEY, CDR2 SVGEGT, per germline. DNA of the CDR3: TGTGCCAGCAGACTTACGGGACGCCGCAATGAGCAGTTCTTC. It translates to CASRLTGRRNEQFF.

Of note for this clonotype: The junction and the germline gene differ at one end; a read error may be behind it. The chain has TRBV29-1 and TRBJ1-1; maybe TRBD1 (5 bases). From germline, CDR1 is SQVTM and CDR2 ANQGSEA. This CDR3 region has 12 residues. CDR3 region: CSVEGENTEAFF. CDR3 DNA sequence: TGCAGCGTGGAAGGGGAGAACACTGAAGCTTTCTTT.

The V call is TRBV6-2 or TRBV6-3, the J call TRBJ2-7; D possibly corresponds to TRBD1 (6 bases). V lost 7 bases and J 0 bases, leaving 13 bases between the germline ends. Germline lookup yields CDR1 MNHEY and CDR2 SVGEGT. CDR3 length: 14 residues. The CDR3 loop reads CASTLRGFSYEQYF. CDR3 DNA: TGTGCCAGCACCCTTAGGGGGTTCTCCTACGAGCAGTACTTC.

This clonotype was seen repeatedly, ten times or more. This rearrangement joins TRBV11-2 to TRBJ2-5; perhaps TRBD2 as D (5 bases). The ends were cut back, 8 bases at V and 0 bases at J, with 19 bases in the middle. The CDR3 sequence is 16 residues long. The germline V gene encodes CDR1 SGHAT and CDR2 FQNNGV. The CDR3 DNA reads as TGTGCCAGCGGTAAAGCGGCCACGTCGTACCAAGAGACCCAGTACTTC. Translated: CASGKAATSYQETQYF.

V usage is TRBV28 and J usage is TRBJ2-7, with D hard to call. Trimming took 3 bases from V and 8 from J, leaving 11 bases between them. This CDR3 region has 12 residues. Germline V gene data show CDR1 as MDHEN and CDR2 as SYDVKM. The CDR3 protein is CASSLGHLKQYF. CDR3 nucleotide sequence: TGTGCCAGCAGTTTGGGCCACCTGAAGCAGTACTTC.

This clonotype has just a few counts. V and J are TRBV20-1 and TRBJ1-6, with TRBD1 matching 7 bases. With V trimmed by 6 bases and J by 12 bases, 14 bases remained unmatched. In germline, CDR1 is DFQATT, CDR2 SNEGSKA (reference sequence). The length of the CDR3 is 14 residues. Here the CDR3 reads CSASSTTGNQPLHF. CDR3 DNA sequence: TGCAGTGCATCAAGCACGACAGGGAACCAACCCCTCCACTTT.

In this sample, this clonotype turned up a few times. The V and J genes are TRBV7-9 and TRBJ1-2, with D hard to call. CDR1 is SEHNR, CDR2 FQNEAQ, per germline (reference sequence). Trimming removed 3 bases from V and 0 bases from J, with 17 bases in between. The CDR3 covers 17 residues. The CDR3 bases are TGTGCCAGCAGCTTTTTGCTGGGAGGCATTACTAACTATGGCTACACCTTC. Translation gives CASSFLLGGITNYGYTF.

There are many counts of this clonotype. The chain has TRBV2 and TRBJ2-1, with D perhaps given as TRBD1 or TRBD2 (5 bases each). Germline V lookup: CDR1 SNHLY, CDR2 FYNNEI. The CDR3 runs 14 residues. V gave up 9 bases and J gave up 4 bases, with 16 bases separating them. The CDR3 loop reads CASETGGPYNEQFF. CDR3 nucleotide sequence: TGTGCCAGTGAGACTGGGGGACCATACAATGAGCAGTTCTTC.

The chain links TRBV9 to TRBJ2-7; D is undetermined. CDR1 is SGDLS, CDR2 YYNGEE, per germline. Trimming removed 0 bases at V and 3 bases at J, with 13 bases between. CDR3 length equals 15 residues. The CDR3, as DNA: TGTGCCAGCAGCGTAGGTGGGGTTATAGACTACGAGCAGTACTTC. Encoded protein: CASSVGGVIDYEQYF.

This clonotype was counted between two and nine times. The chain is built from TRBV18 and TRBJ2-7, with D perhaps given as TRBD1 or TRBD2 (5 bases each). The V end was cut by 6 bases, the J end by 3 bases, with 15 bases between. CDR3 size: 14 residues. Germline V gives CDR1 KGHSH, CDR2 LQKENI. CDR3 protein: CASSFGTDGYEQYF. The CDR3 DNA reads TGTGCCAGCTCTTTTGGGACGGATGGCTACGAGCAGTACTTC. Full variable domain (missing parts from reference TRBV18 and TRBJ2-7): NAGVMQNPRHLVRRRGQEARLRCSPMKGHSHVYWYRQLPEEGLKFMVYLQKENIIDESGMPKERFSAEFPKEGPSILRIQQVVRGDSAAYFCASSFGTDGYEQYFGPGTRLTVT.

On this clonotype: The germline gene is not matched at one end of the junction; a read error may be the cause. This rearrangement joins TRBV19 to TRBJ2-2; the D call may be TRBD1 or TRBD2 (6 bases each). CDR1 and CDR2 from the germline V gene are LNHDA and SQIVND (reference sequence). The CDR3 covers 16 residues. This CDR3 is CATRDIFTLSTGEPFF. DNA of the CDR3: TGTGCCACGCGGGACATCTTCACTCTTTCCACCGGGGAGCCGTTTTTT.

This clonotype was seen repeatedly, ten times or more. CDR3 nucleotide sequence: TGCAGTGCTCACTACAGGAACACTGAAGCTTTCTTT. It specifies CSAHYRNTEAFF. V is TRBV20-1 and J is TRBJ1-1; no firm D call. This CDR3 spans 12 amino acids. Trimming took off 5 bases at V and 1 base at J, with 8 bases between the two ends. The germline V gene encodes CDR1 DFQATT and CDR2 SNEGSKA (reference sequence).

This clonotype occurred a few times. The chain combines TRBV9 with TRBJ2-1; 8 positions match TRBD2. The V segment lost 8 bases and the J segment 0 bases; nucleotides outside the gene matches: 7. Germline V gene sequence: CDR1 SGDLS, CDR2 YYNGEE. The CDR3 has 15 residues. The CDR3 sequence is CASQAGARSYNEQFF. CDR3 nucleotides: TGTGCCAGTCAAGCGGGGGCTCGCTCCTACAATGAGCAGTTCTTC.

The CDR3 coding sequence is TGTGCCAGCAGCTCGCATCACAGGGTCCAGCAGTACTTC. Translation gives CASSSHHRVQQYF. The genes are TRBV7-2 and TRBJ2-7, with a weak D call TRBD1 (6 bases). V lost 4 bases and J 8 bases, leaving 15 bases between the germline ends. Per germline, CDR1 SGHTA and CDR2 FQGNSA. CDR3 length: 13 amino acids.

The chain couples TRBV7-9 to TRBJ2-6, with D possibly being TRBD1 (6 bases). The ends were cut back, 8 bases at V and 0 bases at J, with 20 bases in the middle. Germline values: CDR1 SEHNR, CDR2 FQNEAQ (reference sequence). CDR3 length: 18 residues. The CDR3 region is CASANQGNPLSGANVLTF. The CDR3 bases are TGTGCCAGCGCCAACCAGGGGAATCCCCTCTCTGGGGCCAACGTCCTGACTTTC.

V gene TRBV28 combines with J gene TRBJ2-2, with no clear D. Germline CDR1 and CDR2: MDHEN and SYDVKM. This CDR3 contains 13 residues. Trimming removed 5 bases at V and 0 bases at J, with 4 bases between. The CDR3 region has the DNA TGTGCCAGCAGTGTACCGAACACCGGGGAGCTGTTTTTT. Residues: CASSVPNTGELFF.

The chain carries TRBV18 and TRBJ2-1; 8 positions agree with TRBD1. Germline V gene sequence: CDR1 KGHSH, CDR2 LQKENI. This CDR3 is 13 amino acids long. With V trimmed by 4 bases and J by 6 bases, 2 bases remained unmatched. The CDR3 loop is CASSRQGRNEQFF. CDR3 DNA: TGTGCCAGCTCACGACAGGGGCGCAATGAGCAGTTCTTC.

The chain recombines TRBV11-3 with TRBJ1-1; unclear D gene. Trimming removed 6 bases from V and 4 bases from J, with 18 bases in between. This CDR3 region has 15 residues. The V gene's germline CDR1 is SGHNT and CDR2 YENEEA. The CDR3 loop reads CASSPGGATTTEAFF. The DNA for the CDR3 is TGTGCCAGCAGTCCGGGCGGTGCGACGACCACTGAAGCTTTCTTT.

This chain links TRBV28 with TRBJ1-2; D is perhaps TRBD1 (6 bases). With 4 bases removed from V and 2 bases from J, the gap between germline ends came to 14 bases. This CDR3 comprises 15 residues. Germline V CDR1 and CDR2: MDHEN, SYDVKM. The CDR3 region is CASSYPGGQNYGYTF. The CDR3 coding sequence is TGTGCCAGCAGTTATCCTGGGGGGCAGAACTATGGCTACACCTTC.

This clonotype was observed a handful of times. V gene TRBV7-8 combines with J gene TRBJ2-1, with D perhaps matching TRBD1 (6 bases). Germline V gene lookup returns CDR1 SGHVS and CDR2 FQNEAQ. This CDR3 contains 13 residues. Between the trimmed V and J ends, which lost 2 bases and 5 bases, there was a span of 7 bases. CDR3 DNA sequence: TGTGCCAGCAGCTTAAACAGGGACAATGAGCAGTTCTTC. As protein: CASSLNRDNEQFF. Variable domain in full (rest from reference TRBV7-8 and TRBJ2-1): GAGVSQSPRYKVAKRGQDVALRCDPISGHVSLFWYQQALGQGPEFLTYFQNEAQLDKSGLPSDRFFAERPEGSVSTLKIQRTQQEDSAVYLCASSLNRDNEQFFGPGTRLTVL.

This clonotype was observed a handful of times. This chain connects TRBV5-6 to TRBJ2-5; D not certain. Germline loops: CDR1 SGHDT, CDR2 YYEEEE. The CDR3 is made up of 12 amino acids. V was clipped by 3 bases and J by 5 bases, with 8 bases between them. The CDR3 DNA sequence: TGTGCCAGCAGCTCCCTTCTGGAGACCCAGTACTTC. Encoded protein: CASSSLLETQYF. Full variable domain (missing parts from reference TRBV5-6 and TRBJ2-5): DAGVTQSPTHLIKTRGQQVTLRCSPKSGHDTVSWYQQALGQGPQFIFQYYEEEERQRGNFPDRFSGHQFPNYSSELNVNALLLGDSALYLCASSSLLETQYFGPGTRLLVL.

The CDR3 DNA reads as TGCAGTGCCCGAAAGCGGGGGGGTTACAATGAGCAGTTCTTC. Residues: CSARKRGGYNEQFF. This chain joins TRBV20-1 and TRBJ2-1; TRBD2 agrees at 10 bases. Germline V gives CDR1 DFQATT, CDR2 SNEGSKA (reference sequence). V lost 6 bases and J lost 4; bases outside the gene matches: 6. The CDR3 has 14 residues.